This T cell receptor (beta chain) originates from a study of T cell responses to AZD1222 COVID-19 vaccine. CDR1 and CDR2 (germline): SGDLS, YYNGEE. The CDR3 consists of 16 residues. V was clipped by 0 bases and J by 0 bases, with 10 bases between them. Profiled with immunoSEQ multiplex PCR; TCRdb holds only in-frame clones, not every one. Among roughly 28,000 clones, around 90% were seen once, and the ten largest hold 1.3%. This clone was seen more than once but under ten times. Its antigen is undetermined. Overall study results and limits: Variant regions that are unmutated are reportedly the target of nearly half of spike-specific TCRs. Spike-specific TCRs gained breadth and depth after people received two AZD1222 doses. Sampling that yielded the repertoires occurred only after the peak T cell response. Donors in the cohort were predominantly white British and more often female, and clonal diversity was possibly underestimated.

This specimen was peripheral blood, taken on day 0 of AZD1222 vaccination. The chain combines TRBV9 with TRBJ1-3; TRBD1 is a possible D gene (5 bases). The source of this sequence is an adult in good health. The CDR3 DNA follows: TGTGCCAGCAGCGTAGGGGGGATGAGCTCTGGAAACACCATATATTTT. Protein: CASSVGGMSSGNTIYF.